This T cell receptor beta chain was recorded in a study of T cell responses to AZD1222 COVID-19 vaccine. Notes on this clone: Its antigen is unidentified.

TCRdb's copy holds only in-frame clones and misses some; the assay was immunoSEQ multiplex PCR. The sample yields 130,000 to 150,000 clones, over 85% seen once. Notes on the study in general: It should be noted that donors were predominantly white British and more often female, and clonal diversity was possibly underestimated.

V dropped 4 bases and J dropped 3 bases, with 18 bases sitting between them. Per the germline V gene, CDR1 is SEHNR and CDR2 is FQNEAQ (reference sequence). The CDR3 length is 16 residues. Sequenced material: peripheral blood, taken on day 0 of AZD1222 vaccination. The chain recombines TRBV7-9 with TRBJ1-1, with TRBD1 as a possible D gene (6 bases). The TCR comes from an adult in good health. CDR3 protein: CASSSPSDRKDTEAFF. DNA of the CDR3: TGTGCCAGCAGCTCCCCTTCCGACAGGAAGGACACTGAAGCTTTCTTT.